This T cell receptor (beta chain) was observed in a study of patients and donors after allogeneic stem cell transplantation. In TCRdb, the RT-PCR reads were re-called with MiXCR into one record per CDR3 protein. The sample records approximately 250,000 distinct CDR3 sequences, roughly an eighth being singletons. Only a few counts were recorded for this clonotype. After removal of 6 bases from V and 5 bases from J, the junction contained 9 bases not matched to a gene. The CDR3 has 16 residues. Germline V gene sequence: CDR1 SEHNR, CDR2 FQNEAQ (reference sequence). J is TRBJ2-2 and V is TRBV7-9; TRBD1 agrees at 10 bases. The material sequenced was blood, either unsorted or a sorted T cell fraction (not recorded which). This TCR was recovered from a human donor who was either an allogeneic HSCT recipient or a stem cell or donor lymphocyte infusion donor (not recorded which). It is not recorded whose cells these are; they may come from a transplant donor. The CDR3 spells CASSSDGTGETGELFF. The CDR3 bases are TGTGCCAGCAGTTCCGACGGGACAGGGGAAACCGGGGAGCTGTTTTTT.